This T cell receptor (beta chain) was sequenced for a study of T cell changes during pregnancy in multiple sclerosis. Generated by immunoSEQ multiplex PCR, the TCRdb table keeps only in-frame clones and is missing some. This sample carries 100,000 or so clones, 92% of them seen once, and the ten largest clones take roughly 2%. Sequences were derived from peripheral blood, sampled after pregnancy. This clonotype was sampled from a female donor with multiple sclerosis, enrolled in a pregnancy study.

DNA of the CDR3: TGTGCCAGCAGCTTAGACAGTAACTATGGCTACACCTTC. This translates into CASSLDSNYGYTF. The V and J genes are TRBV7-3 and TRBJ1-2; the D gene is possibly TRBD1 (5 bases). Deletions cut 2 bases from V and 1 base from J, with 5 bases between. This CDR3 is built from 13 residues. CDR1 is SGHTA and CDR2 is FQGTGA in the germline V gene.